One TCR beta chain is described in this entry. The data are from a study of blood T cell repertoires in COVID-19. Across the study: Sources were T cells, B-cell-depleted T cells, or PBMCs; the material itself was cDNA or gDNA.

Original handling: Reference gene primer amplification yielded estimated nucleated cell counts. The protocol was immunoSEQ multiplex PCR, while the TCRdb copy is restricted to in-frame clones and leaves out a portion. V and J calls and clone size follow that table, whereas D and trimming were derived from the DNA. In the table there are about 50,000 clones, about 81% of which are singletons. V was pared by 4 bases and J by 9 bases, with 7 bases of the junction left unmatched. This CDR3 spans 13 amino acids. Germline CDR1 is SNHLY and CDR2 is FYNNEI. Sequenced: peripheral blood. The origin of this receptor is a woman of 80 years or more with COVID-19, enrolled during active disease. V usage is TRBV2 and J usage is TRBJ1-1; TRBD1 aligns across 8 bases. The chain's CDR3 is CASSVSAGGQAFF. The CDR3 DNA sequence: TGTGCCAGCAGTGTCTCGGCAGGGGGCCAAGCTTTCTTT.